These 12 T cell receptor beta chains came from one sample sequenced in a study of blood T cell repertoires in COVID-19. The repertoire was sequenced with immunoSEQ multiplex PCR; TCRdb's copy has only in-frame clones and lacks some. This sample yields over 200,000 clones, of which approximately 84% are seen a single time; about a sixth belongs to the top ten. What was sequenced was PBMCs or T cells enriched from blood (not recorded which). Every receptor here comes from a young man who had recovered from COVID-19.

The rearrangement links TRBV4-1 to TRBJ1-5, with a possible D match to TRBD1 (5 bases). From germline, CDR1 is MGHRA and CDR2 YSYEKL. CDR3 length equals 17 residues. The V gene lost 3 bases and the J gene lost 2 bases, with 17 bases spanning the gap. The CDR3 protein is CASSQTVSIQGNQPQHF. The CDR3, as DNA: TGCGCCAGCAGCCAGACAGTAAGCATACAGGGCAATCAGCCCCAGCATTTT.

V gene TRBV19 combines with J gene TRBJ1-2; 7 positions match TRBD1. Germline CDR1 reads LNHDA; CDR2 reads SQIVND (reference sequence). Germline trimming cut 6 bases from V and 4 bases from J; bases unmatched to any gene: 5. This CDR3 comprises 13 residues. Written as DNA, the CDR3 is TGTGCCAGTAGAGGGGGCCCCGGCTATGGCTACACCTTC. It specifies CASRGGPGYGYTF.

This clone came up once. The chain carries TRBV7-6 and TRBJ2-7; the D gene is possibly TRBD2 (7 bases). The CDR3 has 15 residues. V was shortened by 5 bases and J by 5 bases, with 19 bases between the two germline ends. Germline V gives CDR1 SGHVS, CDR2 FNYEAQ. The DNA for the CDR3 is TGTGCCAGCAGCCGGGAGGTGGGGGCAGGAGACGAGCAGTACTTC. Residues: CASSREVGAGDEQYF.

J is TRBJ2-3 and V is TRBV19; 14 bases fit TRBD2. CDR3 length: 18 amino acids. V gave up 4 bases and J gave up 2 bases; unmatched junction bases: 8. Germline values: CDR1 LNHDA, CDR2 SQIVND (reference sequence). CDR3 protein: CASSKAGTSGGFTDTQYF. DNA for the CDR3: TGTGCCAGTAGTAAAGCCGGGACTAGCGGGGGATTCACAGATACGCAGTATTTT.

This clone was detected ten times or more. This sequence joins TRBV25-1 and TRBJ1-3; D is perhaps TRBD1 (5 bases). The CDR3 runs 16 residues. Between the trimmed V and J ends, which lost 1 base and 0 bases, there was a span of 10 bases. Germline CDR1 MGHDK, CDR2 SYGVNS. CDR3 protein: CASSEFDRLSGNTIYF. The CDR3 bases are TGTGCCAGCAGTGAATTCGACAGACTCTCTGGAAACACCATATATTTT.

The V and J genes are TRBV5-1 and TRBJ2-1; 7 positions agree with TRBD2. The CDR3 is 15 amino acids. V lost 3 bases, J lost 7 bases, and 10 bases stayed unmatched. Germline V gene lookup returns CDR1 SGHRS and CDR2 YFSETQ. CDR3 in DNA: TGCGCCAGCAGCTACTTAGCGGGCACCGAAAATGAGCAGTTCTTC. Residues: CASSYLAGTENEQFF.

The genes are TRBV21-1 and TRBJ1-1; TRBD1, the D gene given by the table, was not confirmed from the DNA. TRBV21-1 corresponds to a pseudogene. The CDR3 extends over 17 amino acids. The CDR3: CASSKGGRVVMNTEAFF. CDR3 DNA: TGTGCCAGCAGCAAAGGGGGCAGGGTTGTAATGAACACTGAAGCTTTCTTT.

The rearrangement links TRBV30 to TRBJ1-2; a weak D match, TRBD1 (6 bases). The ends were cut back, 7 bases at V and 6 bases at J, with 18 bases in the middle. Germline loops: CDR1 GTSNPN, CDR2 SVGIG (reference sequence). CDR3 length: 13 amino acids. CDR3 sequence: CASSRGAYHGYTF. The CDR3, as DNA: TGTGCCTCATCCAGGGGAGCATATCATGGCTACACCTTC. Complete variable domain (other parts from reference TRBV30 and TRBJ1-2): SQTIHQWPATLVQPVGSPLSLECTVEGTSNPNLYWYRQAAGRGLQLLFYSVGIGQISSEVPQNLSASRPQDRQFILSSKKLLLSDSGFYLCASSRGAYHGYTFGSGTRLTVV.

The gene calls are TRBV10-1 and TRBJ1-1; no firm D call. V dropped 8 bases and J dropped 7 bases, with 8 bases sitting between them. Germline V gives CDR1 WNHNN, CDR2 SYGVQD (reference sequence). The CDR3 is 10 residues long. CDR3 loop: CASEADEAFF. The DNA for the CDR3 is TGCGCCAGCGAGGCAGATGAAGCTTTCTTT.

The chain carries TRBV5-1 and TRBJ2-5; 15 bases align to TRBD2. The CDR3 is 16 amino acids. Germline lookup yields CDR1 SGHRS and CDR2 YFSETQ. V dropped 4 bases and J dropped 2; count of bases not matched to a gene: 3. The CDR3 protein is CASSTGTSGRQETQYF. In DNA, the CDR3 is TGCGCCAGCAGCACGGGGACTAGCGGGAGGCAAGAGACCCAGTACTTC.

The chain joins TRBV7-9 to TRBJ2-7, with 7 bases lining up with TRBD1. The trim removed 5 bases at V and 4 bases at J, leaving 14 bases unmatched. This CDR3 comprises 16 residues. The germline gives CDR1 SEHNR, CDR2 FQNEAQ (reference sequence). The CDR3 here is CASSQTADGTAYEQYF. The DNA for the CDR3 is TGTGCCAGCAGCCAAACAGCAGACGGGACAGCATACGAGCAGTACTTC.

The V call is TRBV6-5, the J call TRBJ1-3; D is unclear. Germline loops: CDR1 MNHEY, CDR2 SVGAGI. V was pared by 6 bases and J by 0 bases, with 9 bases between. The CDR3 loop spans 14 amino acids. CDR3 loop: CASSLQPSGNTIYF. The CDR3, as DNA: TGTGCCAGCAGCTTACAGCCCTCTGGAAACACCATATATTTT.